Each of the 25 T cell receptor beta chains below was sequenced from the same sample in a study of CD8+CD57+ T cells in acquired aplastic anemia. The sequenced patients had an expansion of CD8+CD57+ cells seen by flow cytometry. Genomic DNA provided the template from which TCR beta VDJ and CDR3 profiles were obtained. Each CDR3 protein gets one entry after TCRdb re-called the reads with MiXCR. The table lists 100,000 to 150,000 distinct CDR3 sequences, 30% to 45% of them singletons, with about 2.7% in the top ten. The sequenced sample consisted of sorted CD4+, CD8+, or CD8+CD57+ T cells (not recorded which) from PBMCs. The receptors derive from a human donor with aplastic anemia.

This clonotype occurred many times. The CDR3 region has the DNA TGTGCCAGCAGCTTAGGGTACGGGGGCGAGCAGTACGTC. Its translation is CASSLGYGGEQYV. V usage is TRBV7-2 and J usage is TRBJ2-7, with D maybe TRBD2 (6 bases). Between the trimmed V and J ends, which lost 1 base and 6 bases, there was a span of 10 bases. From germline, CDR1 is SGHTA and CDR2 FQGNSA. CDR3 length equals 13 residues.

For this clonotype: This may stem from a read error, because a much larger clone lies one nucleotide away. The rearrangement links TRBV20-1 to TRBJ2-1; TRBD2 matches at 8 bases. The germline gives CDR1 DFQATT, CDR2 SNEGSKA (reference sequence). This CDR3 contains 13 residues. Trimming at V came to 3 bases and at J to 8 bases, leaving 6 bases not matched to a gene. CDR3 protein: CSASPGGADEQFF. The DNA for the CDR3 is TGCAGTGCTAGCCCGGGGGGGGCCGATGAGCAGTTCTTC.

V gene TRBV10-3 combines with J gene TRBJ1-6; TRBD1 matches at 9 bases. V was pared by 2 bases and J by 0 bases, with 5 bases of the junction left unmatched. The germline CDR1 and CDR2 sequences are ENHRY and SYGVKD. The CDR3 is 18 amino acids. The CDR3 bases are TGTGCCATCAGTGAGCCCGGGACAGGGAACTCCTATAATTCACCCCTCCACTTT. Its protein is CAISEPGTGNSYNSPLHF.

This clonotype was recorded a few times. A read error may be the cause here, since a much bigger clone is one base away. This chain uses TRBV9 with TRBJ2-3, with 15 nucleotides matching TRBD2. CDR1 and CDR2 from the germline V gene are SGDLS and YYNGEE. The CDR3 spans 19 residues. The CDR3: CASSVQVGLAGGRTGTQYF. The CDR3 DNA follows: TGTGCCAGCAGCGTCCAGGTGGGACTAGCGGGGGGACGCACAGGTACGCAGTATTTT. Filled out from reference TRBV9 and TRBJ2-3, the complete variable domain reads DSGVTQTPKHLITATGQRVTLRCSPRSGDLSVYWYQQSLDQGLQFLIQYYNGEERAKGNILERFSAQQFPDLHSELNLSSLELGDSALYFCASSVQVGLAGGRTGTQYFGPGTRLTVL.

This chain connects TRBV7-7 to TRBJ2-1, with 7 nucleotides matching TRBD2. The V gene end was trimmed by 2 bases and the J gene end by 5 bases; junction bases not matched to a gene: 9. Germline CDR1 is SSHAT and CDR2 is FNYEAQ (reference sequence). The CDR3 spans 16 residues. The CDR3: CASSLTGSGLNNEQFF. The CDR3, as DNA: TGTGCCAGCAGCTTAACGGGTTCGGGACTAAACAATGAGCAGTTCTTC. Full variable domain (rest looked up from reference TRBV7-7 and TRBJ2-1): GAGVSQSPRYKVTKRGQDVTLRCDPISSHATLYWYQQALGQGPEFLTYFNYEAQPDKSGLPSDRFSAERPEGSISTLTIQRTEQRDSAMYRCASSLTGSGLNNEQFFGPGTRLTVL.

This clonotype was detected ten times or more. This chain links TRBV19 with TRBJ2-3; D is possibly TRBD2 (7 bases). The CDR3 runs to 17 residues. V lost 7 bases to trimming and J lost 0 bases, with 20 bases between them. CDR1 LNHDA and CDR2 SQIVND come from the germline V gene (reference sequence). DNA of the CDR3: TGTGCCAGTACAACAAGGGGGGGGAGATCTAGCACAGATACGCAGTATTTT. Protein: CASTTRGGRSSTDTQYF.

In the case of this clonotype: At one end the junction does not follow the germline gene, possibly because of a read error. The gene calls are TRBV15 and TRBJ1-2; 8 nucleotides line up with TRBD1. The CDR3 is 11 residues long. CDR1 and CDR2 from the germline V gene are LNHNV and YYDKDF (reference sequence). CDR3 loop: CATTSQQGAYF. CDR3 coding DNA: TGTGCCACCACCTCTCAGCAGGGGGCCTACTTC.

This clonotype has a single count. The rearrangement links TRBV19 to TRBJ2-1, with D perhaps TRBD1 (7 bases). The V and J ends lost 1 base and 9 bases respectively, with 13 bases between them. The CDR3 consists of 14 residues. Germline V gene lookup returns CDR1 LNHDA and CDR2 SQIVND (reference sequence). The CDR3 loop reads CASSIGRQGGEQFF. The CDR3 coding sequence is TGTGCCAGTAGTATAGGTAGGCAGGGGGGTGAGCAGTTCTTC.

This clonotype was seen ten or more times. The J gene is TRBJ1-4, the V gene TRBV4-1; TRBD1 might be the D (5 bases). The CDR3 consists of 13 residues. Trimming removed 0 bases from V and 7 bases from J, with 6 bases in between. The germline V gene encodes CDR1 MGHRA and CDR2 YSYEKL. The CDR3: CASSQDDSEKLFF. The CDR3 region has the DNA TGCGCCAGCAGCCAAGACGACAGTGAAAAACTGTTTTTT.

A remark on this clonotype: Since a much larger clone is just one base distant, this may be a read error. The rearrangement uses TRBV20-1 and TRBJ1-5; TRBD1 agrees at 7 bases. Germline values: CDR1 DFQATT, CDR2 SNEGSKA (reference sequence). The CDR3 is 12 residues long. The CDR3 protein is CSTGTDGGPQHF. The DNA of the CDR3 is TGCAGCACCGGGACAGACGGCGGGCCCCAGCATTTT.

As regards this clonotype: This may arise from a read error, as a much more abundant clone is one base away. This chain's CDR3 is CASSLEARMNTEALF. The CDR3 DNA follows: TGTGCCAGCAGCTTGGAGGCCAGAATGAACACTGAAGCTCTCTTT. V and J are TRBV5-8 and TRBJ1-1; D unresolved. Germline CDR1 SGHTS, CDR2 YDEGEE. CDR3 length: 15 amino acids.

This chain joins TRBV29-1 and TRBJ2-3; D possibly corresponds to TRBD2 (5 bases). V lost 4 bases and J 5 bases, leaving 13 bases between the germline ends. The CDR3 covers 13 residues. CDR1 is SQVTM, CDR2 ANQGSEA, per germline. The CDR3 loop is CSVGTGNLDTQYF. As DNA, the CDR3 is TGCAGCGTTGGTACGGGGAATCTAGATACGCAGTATTTT.

The table lists this clonotype with many counts. This sequence joins TRBV7-6 and TRBJ2-1, with 12 bases fitting TRBD1. Germline-derived CDR1 and CDR2 are SGHVS and FNYEAQ. CDR3 length: 16 amino acids. J lost 9 bases, V lost 5 bases, and 11 bases had no gene match. The CDR3 nucleotides are TGTGCCAGCAGCCCAAGGGGACAGGGGGCGCAGAGTGAGCAGTTCTTC. Translation: CASSPRGQGAQSEQFF. Supplemented by reference TRBV7-6 and TRBJ2-1, the full variable domain reads GAGVSQSPRYKVTKRGQDVALRCDPISGHVSLYWYRQALGQGPEFLTYFNYEAQQDKSGLPNDRFSAERPEGSISTLTIQRTEQRDSAMYRCASSPRGQGAQSEQFFGPGTRLTVL.

With regard to this clonotype: Relative to the germline gene, one junction end is altered; a read error may explain this. The gene calls are TRBV2 and TRBJ1-1; D perhaps matches TRBD1 (6 bases). The CDR3 loop spans 14 amino acids. Germline lookup yields CDR1 SNHLY and CDR2 FYNNEI. The CDR3 spells CASTPWGQGTEAFF. The CDR3 DNA reads as TGCGCCAGCACCCCATGGGGGCAGGGGACTGAAGCTTTCTTT.

Remarks on this clonotype: The CDR3 carries no conserved terminal phenylalanine or tryptophan, so it likely arises from a read error. The rearrangement joins TRBV15 to TRBJ2-4, with unresolved D. Trimming stripped 10 bases from V and 5 bases from J, with 0 bases between. The CDR3 extends over 8 amino acids. Germline CDR1 reads LNHNV; CDR2 reads YYDKDF (reference sequence). The CDR3 DNA sequence: TGTGCCAAAAACATTCAGTACCTC. Encoded protein: CAKNIQYL.

This clonotype was detected a few times. The rearrangement uses TRBV5-5 and TRBJ2-7; 10 nucleotides match TRBD1. From germline, CDR1 is SGHKS and CDR2 YYEKEE (reference sequence). With V trimmed by 1 base and J by 5 bases, 6 bases remained unmatched. The CDR3 sequence is 15 residues long. CDR3 sequence (DNA): TGTGCCAGCAGCTTGTGGGGACAGGGGTTCCACGAGCAGTACTTC. This sequence encodes CASSLWGQGFHEQYF. The entire variable domain, with the rest obtained from reference TRBV5-5 and TRBJ2-7, is as follows: DAGVTQSPTHLIKTRGQQVTLRCSPISGHKSVSWYQQVLGQGPQFIFQYYEKEERGRGNFPDRFSARQFPNYSSELNVNALLLGDSALYLCASSLWGQGFHEQYFGPGTRLTVT.

About this clonotype itself: This sequence may be a read error, since a much larger clone differs from it by one base. The chain combines TRBV5-6 with TRBJ1-1, with unresolved D. This CDR3 spans 11 amino acids. Germline V gene sequence: CDR1 SGHDT, CDR2 YYEEEE. CDR3 region: CASSLDSEALF. DNA for the CDR3: TGTGCCAGCAGCTTGGATAGTGAAGCTCTCTTT. Using reference TRBV5-6 and TRBJ1-1 for the parts outside the CDR3, the full variable domain is DAGVTQSPTHLIKTRGQQVTLRCSPKSGHDTVSWYQQALGQGPQFIFQYYEEEERQRGNFPDRFSGHQFPNYSSELNVNALLLGDSALYLCASSLDSEALFGQGTRLTVV.

This clonotype was seen many times. J is TRBJ1-3 and V is TRBV6-1, with D possibly TRBD1 on 6 matching bases. Per the germline V gene, CDR1 is MNHNS and CDR2 is SASEGT. This CDR3 is 14 amino acids long. With 6 bases removed from V and 2 bases from J, the gap between germline ends came to 11 bases. CDR3 amino acids: CASSPDRPGNTIYF. The CDR3 coding sequence is TGTGCCAGCAGCCCCGACAGGCCTGGAAACACCATATATTTT.

This rearrangement joins TRBV10-3 to TRBJ2-7; D unresolved. This CDR3 has 13 residues. Germline lookup yields CDR1 ENHRY and CDR2 SYGVKD. Trimming took 4 bases from V and 3 from J, leaving 10 bases between them. The CDR3 bases are TGTGCCATCAGTGGCAGCGATTTCTACGAGCAGTACTTC. Translation gives CAISGSDFYEQYF.

This clonotype showed up many times. The chain is built from TRBV7-3 and TRBJ2-6; 7 bases fit TRBD1. Trimming at V came to 0 bases and at J to 0 bases, leaving 5 bases not matched to a gene. This CDR3 has 18 amino acids. CDR1 is SGHTA, CDR2 FQGTGA, per germline. The CDR3 DNA reads as TGTGCCAGCAGCTTAACCGGGACAGTCAACTCTGGGGCCAACGTCCTGACTTTC. Translated, it gives CASSLTGTVNSGANVLTF. Variable domain in full (rest from reference TRBV7-3 and TRBJ2-6): GAGVSQTPSNKVTEKGKYVELRCDPISGHTALYWYRQSLGQGPEFLIYFQGTGAADDSGLPNDRFFAVRPEGSVSTLKIQRTERGDSAVYLCASSLTGTVNSGANVLTFGAGSRLTVL.

This clonotype was recorded many times. This sequence joins TRBV15 and TRBJ2-7, with 7 bases matching TRBD1. Germline CDR1 and CDR2: LNHNV and YYDKDF (reference sequence). The CDR3 consists of 17 residues. J gave up 3 bases and V 0 bases, and 11 bases lay outside the gene matches. The CDR3: CATSRDSRDREYYEQYF. The DNA of the CDR3 is TGTGCCACCAGCAGAGACAGTAGGGACAGAGAATACTACGAGCAGTACTTC.

This clonotype was counted only a few times. This clone may be a read error of a much larger clone one base away. The chain is built from TRBV7-2 and TRBJ2-1; TRBD2 might be the D (6 bases). The CDR3 is 13 amino acids. Looked up from germline, CDR1 is SGHTA and CDR2 is FQGNSA. The CDR3 here is CASSSLRRDERFF. The CDR3 DNA is TGTGCCAGCAGCTCCCTGAGGAGGGATGAGCGGTTCTTC.

This clonotype has at least ten counts. This chain connects TRBV19 to TRBJ2-1; no firm D call. This CDR3 contains 13 residues. Trimming left V 0 bases short and J 16 bases short, with 16 bases between. Per the germline V gene, CDR1 is LNHDA and CDR2 is SQIVND (reference sequence). In nucleotides, the CDR3 is TGTGCCAGTAGTATAGAACACGGGTCAGGACGTTTCTTC. It specifies CASSIEHGSGRFF.

This clonotype was observed at least ten times. This CDR3 reads CASSQEGNYYGYTF. Written as DNA, the CDR3 is TGCGCCAGCAGCCAAGAAGGGAACTACTATGGCTACACCTTC. The V and J genes are TRBV4-1 and TRBJ1-2; D uncertain. The CDR3 spans 14 residues. Germline V gene lookup returns CDR1 MGHRA and CDR2 YSYEKL. With 0 bases removed from V and 3 bases from J, the gap between germline ends came to 8 bases.

This clonotype was seen at least ten times. The chain carries TRBV9 and TRBJ2-1, with TRBD2 matching over 7 bases. The CDR3 extends over 15 amino acids. Trimming at V came to 2 bases and at J to 2 bases, leaving 4 bases not matched to a gene. Germline CDR1 reads SGDLS; CDR2 reads YYNGEE. This CDR3 reads CASSVGGTTYNEQFF. In DNA, the CDR3 is TGTGCCAGCAGCGTGGGGGGGACGACCTACAATGAGCAGTTCTTC.